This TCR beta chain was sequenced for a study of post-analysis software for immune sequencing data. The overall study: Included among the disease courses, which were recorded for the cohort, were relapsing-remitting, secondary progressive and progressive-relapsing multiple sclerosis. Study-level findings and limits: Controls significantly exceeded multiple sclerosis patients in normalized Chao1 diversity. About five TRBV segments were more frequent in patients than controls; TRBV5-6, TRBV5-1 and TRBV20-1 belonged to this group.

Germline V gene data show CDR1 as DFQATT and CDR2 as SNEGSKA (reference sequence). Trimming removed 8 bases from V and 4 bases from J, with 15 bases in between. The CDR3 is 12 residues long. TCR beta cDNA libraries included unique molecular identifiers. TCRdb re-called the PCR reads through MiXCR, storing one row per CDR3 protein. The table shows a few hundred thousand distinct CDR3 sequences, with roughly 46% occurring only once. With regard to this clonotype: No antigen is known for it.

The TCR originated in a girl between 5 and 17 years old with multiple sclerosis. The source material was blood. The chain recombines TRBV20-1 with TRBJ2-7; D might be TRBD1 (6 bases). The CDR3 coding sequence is TGCAGTACTCAGGGGCCGGCTTACGAGCAGTACTTC. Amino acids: CSTQGPAYEQYF.